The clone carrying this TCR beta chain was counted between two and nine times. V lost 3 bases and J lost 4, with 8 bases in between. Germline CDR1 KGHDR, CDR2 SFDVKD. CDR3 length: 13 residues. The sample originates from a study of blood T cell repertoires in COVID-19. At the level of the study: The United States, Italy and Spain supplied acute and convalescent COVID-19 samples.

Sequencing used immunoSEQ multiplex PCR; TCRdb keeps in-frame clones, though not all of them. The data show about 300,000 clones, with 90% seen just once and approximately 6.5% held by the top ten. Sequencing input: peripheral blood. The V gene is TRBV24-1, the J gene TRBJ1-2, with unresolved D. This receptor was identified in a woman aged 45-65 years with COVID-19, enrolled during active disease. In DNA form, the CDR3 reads TGTGCCACCAGTGATCCCACTGTCTATGGCTACACCTTC. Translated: CATSDPTVYGYTF.